The sequence of this T cell receptor beta chain was determined in a study of blood T cell repertoires in COVID-19. About the research overall: Acute and convalescent COVID-19 samples came from the United States, Italy and Spain.

Deletions cut 3 bases from V and 3 bases from J, with 6 bases between. Germline V gene sequence: CDR1 MNHNS, CDR2 SASEGT. This CDR3 comprises 13 residues. TCRdb keeps only in-frame clones here, not all; method: immunoSEQ multiplex PCR. In the table there are 320,000 or so clones, around 84% of which are singletons. Participant reports of clinical history set cohort assignment. Contact with a PCR-confirmed or clinician-diagnosed COVID-19 case occurred within 2 weeks of entry. This clone was picked up a small number of times. The sequencing sample was made of PBMCs or T cells enriched from blood (not recorded which). The receptor comes from a woman aged 25 to 45 who had been exposed to COVID-19. V usage is TRBV6-1 and J usage is TRBJ1-5; no firm D call. CDR3 residues: CASSDVNNQPQHF. Here the CDR3 DNA reads TGTGCCAGCAGTGACGTAAACAATCAGCCCCAGCATTTT.